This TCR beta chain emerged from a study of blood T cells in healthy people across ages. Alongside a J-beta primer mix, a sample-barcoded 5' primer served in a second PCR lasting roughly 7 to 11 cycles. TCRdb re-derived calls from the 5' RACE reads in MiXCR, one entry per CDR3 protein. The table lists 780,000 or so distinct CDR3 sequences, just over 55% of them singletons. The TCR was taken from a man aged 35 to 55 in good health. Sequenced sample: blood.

CDR3 coding DNA: TGTGCCAGCACTCTAGGGTCGGGGGTTGAGCCCCAGCATTTT. Its protein is CASTLGSGVEPQHF. The rearrangement joins TRBV7-6 to TRBJ1-5, with D maybe TRBD1 (5 bases). The CDR3 totals 14 residues. CDR1 SGHVS and CDR2 FNYEAQ come from the germline V gene. V was clipped by 7 bases and J by 8 bases, with 18 bases between them.